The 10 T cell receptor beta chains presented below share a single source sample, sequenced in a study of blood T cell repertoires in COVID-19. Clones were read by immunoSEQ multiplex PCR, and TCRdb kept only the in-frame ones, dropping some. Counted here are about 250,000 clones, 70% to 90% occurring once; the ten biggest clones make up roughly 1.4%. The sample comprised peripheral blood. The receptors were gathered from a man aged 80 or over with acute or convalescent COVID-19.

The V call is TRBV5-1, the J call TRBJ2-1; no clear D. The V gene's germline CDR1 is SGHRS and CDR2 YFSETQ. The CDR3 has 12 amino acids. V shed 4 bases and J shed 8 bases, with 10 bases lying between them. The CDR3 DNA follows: TGCGCCAGCAGCGCAAACTTAGATGAGCAGTTCTTC. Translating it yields CASSANLDEQFF.

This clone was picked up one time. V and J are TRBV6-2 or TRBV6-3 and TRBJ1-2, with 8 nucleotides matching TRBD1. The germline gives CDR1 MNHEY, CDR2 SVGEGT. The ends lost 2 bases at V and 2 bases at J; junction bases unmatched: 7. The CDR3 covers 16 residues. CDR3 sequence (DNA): TGTGCCAGCAGTTACCACGGGACAGGTGCGAACTATGGCTACACCTTC. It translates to CASSYHGTGANYGYTF.

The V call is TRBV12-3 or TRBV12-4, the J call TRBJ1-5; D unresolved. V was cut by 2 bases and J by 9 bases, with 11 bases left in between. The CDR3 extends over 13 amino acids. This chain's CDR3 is CASSLSLLGPQHF. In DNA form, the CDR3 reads TGTGCCAGCAGTTTAAGCCTGCTTGGGCCCCAGCATTTT.

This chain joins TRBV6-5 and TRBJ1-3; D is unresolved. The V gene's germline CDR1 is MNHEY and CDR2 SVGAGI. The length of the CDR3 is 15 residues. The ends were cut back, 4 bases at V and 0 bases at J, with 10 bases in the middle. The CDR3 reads CASSFTRHSGNTIYF. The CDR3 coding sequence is TGTGCCAGCAGTTTTACACGACACTCTGGAAACACCATATATTTT.

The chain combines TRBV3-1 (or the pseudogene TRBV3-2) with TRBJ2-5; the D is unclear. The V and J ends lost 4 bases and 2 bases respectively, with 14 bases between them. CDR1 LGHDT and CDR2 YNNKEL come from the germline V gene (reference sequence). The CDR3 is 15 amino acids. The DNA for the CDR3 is TGTGCCAGCAGCCTCCCTAGGAGCCCTCAAGAGACCCAGTACTTC. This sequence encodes CASSLPRSPQETQYF.

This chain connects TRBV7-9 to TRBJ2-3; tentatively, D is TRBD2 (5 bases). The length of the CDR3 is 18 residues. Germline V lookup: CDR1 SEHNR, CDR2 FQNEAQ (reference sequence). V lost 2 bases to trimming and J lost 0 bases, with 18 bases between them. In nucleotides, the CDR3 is TGTGCCAGCAGCTTACCCCGCAGCGGCGGCAGTAGCACAGATACGCAGTATTTT. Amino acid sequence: CASSLPRSGGSSTDTQYF.

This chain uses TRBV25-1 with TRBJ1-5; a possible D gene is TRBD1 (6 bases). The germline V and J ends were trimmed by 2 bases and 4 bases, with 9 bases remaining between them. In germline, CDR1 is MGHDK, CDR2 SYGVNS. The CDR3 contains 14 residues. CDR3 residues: CASSELGQNQPQHF. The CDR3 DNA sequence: TGTGCCAGCAGTGAACTCGGACAGAATCAGCCCCAGCATTTT.

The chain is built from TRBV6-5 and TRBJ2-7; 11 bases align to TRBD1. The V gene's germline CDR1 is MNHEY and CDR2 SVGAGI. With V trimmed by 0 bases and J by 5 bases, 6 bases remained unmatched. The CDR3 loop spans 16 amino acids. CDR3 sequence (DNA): TGTGCCAGCAGTTACTCCGCGGACAGGGGGCGAGACGAGCAGTACTTC. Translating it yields CASSYSADRGRDEQYF.

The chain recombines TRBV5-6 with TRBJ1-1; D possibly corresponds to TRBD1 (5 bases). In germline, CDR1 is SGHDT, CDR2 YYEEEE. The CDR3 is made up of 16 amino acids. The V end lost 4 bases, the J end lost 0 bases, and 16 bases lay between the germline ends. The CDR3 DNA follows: TGTGCCAGCAGCCCTTGGGGCACACCCATGAACACTGAAGCTTTCTTT. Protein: CASSPWGTPMNTEAFF.

This CDR3 reads CSVQQRQTPYF. CDR3 in DNA: TGCAGCGTTCAACAAAGACAAACACCGTACTTC. The chain carries TRBV29-1 and TRBJ2-5; unclear D gene. CDR3 length: 11 residues. From germline, CDR1 is SQVTM and CDR2 ANQGSEA. V was cut by 5 bases and J by 13 bases, with 17 bases left in between. Looking up the rest from reference TRBV29-1 and TRBJ2-5 gives the full variable domain: SAVISQKPSRDICQRGTSLTIQCQVDSQVTMMFWYRQQPGQSLTLIATANQGSEATYESGFVIDKFPISRPNLTFSTLTVSNMSPEDSSIYLCSVQQRQTPYFGPGTRLLVL.